Sequencing of this TCR beta chain was carried out in a study of regulatory T cells in long-lasting Graves disease. Specified time point: persistent/refractory GD, antithyroid drugs over 5 years with positive TRAb. PBMC RNA served as the TCR library source. With iRepertoire HTBI primers and Arm-PCR of CDR3 regions, TCR beta libraries were built. From the multiplex PCR reads, TCRdb called clonotypes with MiXCR, one entry per CDR3 protein. Of 400,000 to 500,000 distinct CDR3 sequences listed, less than 25% were seen once; the top ten hold 7.8%. The CDR3 runs 13 residues. With 3 bases removed from V and 5 bases from J, the gap between germline ends came to 10 bases. In this sample, this clonotype turned up many times.

This clonotype was obtained from a female donor with Graves disease. This specimen consisted of peripheral blood mononuclear cells (PBMCs), obtained when the disease was refractory, from a patient treated with antithyroid drugs. V usage is TRBV12-3 or TRBV12-4 and J usage is TRBJ1-2; D is undetermined. The CDR3 reads CASSFLAVYGYTF. The CDR3 DNA sequence: TGTGCCAGCAGTTTCCTGGCGGTTTATGGCTACACCTTC.